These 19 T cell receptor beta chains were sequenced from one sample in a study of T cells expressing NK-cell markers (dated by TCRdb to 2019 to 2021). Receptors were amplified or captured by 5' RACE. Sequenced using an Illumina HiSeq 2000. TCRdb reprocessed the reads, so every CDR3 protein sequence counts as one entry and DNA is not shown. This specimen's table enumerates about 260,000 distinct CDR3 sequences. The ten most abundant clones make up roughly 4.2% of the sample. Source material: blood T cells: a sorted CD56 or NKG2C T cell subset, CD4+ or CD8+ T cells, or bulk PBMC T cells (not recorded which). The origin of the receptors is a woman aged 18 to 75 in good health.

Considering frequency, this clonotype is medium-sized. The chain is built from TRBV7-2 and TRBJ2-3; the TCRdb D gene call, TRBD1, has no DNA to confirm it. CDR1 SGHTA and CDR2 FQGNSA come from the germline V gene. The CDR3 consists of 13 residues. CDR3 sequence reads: CASSLRERDTQYF.

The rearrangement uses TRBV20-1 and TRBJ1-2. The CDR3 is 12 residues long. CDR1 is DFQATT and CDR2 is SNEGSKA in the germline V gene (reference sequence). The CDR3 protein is CSAEALSYGYTF.

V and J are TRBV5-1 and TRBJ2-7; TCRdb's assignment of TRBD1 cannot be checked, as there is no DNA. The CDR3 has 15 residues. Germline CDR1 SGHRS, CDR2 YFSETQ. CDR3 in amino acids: CASSVSGTASYEQYF.

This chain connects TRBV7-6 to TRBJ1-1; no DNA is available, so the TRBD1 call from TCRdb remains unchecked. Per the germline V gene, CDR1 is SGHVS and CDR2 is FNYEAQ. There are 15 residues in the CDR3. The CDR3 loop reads CASSLGLRGRNEAFF. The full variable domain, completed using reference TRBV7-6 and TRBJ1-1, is GAGVSQSPRYKVTKRGQDVALRCDPISGHVSLYWYRQALGQGPEFLTYFNYEAQQDKSGLPNDRFSAERPEGSISTLTIQRTEQRDSAMYRCASSLGLRGRNEAFFGQGTRLTVV.

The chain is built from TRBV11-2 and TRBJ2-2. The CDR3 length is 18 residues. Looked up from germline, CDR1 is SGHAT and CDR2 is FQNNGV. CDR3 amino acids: CASSTRSPQRRNTGELFF.

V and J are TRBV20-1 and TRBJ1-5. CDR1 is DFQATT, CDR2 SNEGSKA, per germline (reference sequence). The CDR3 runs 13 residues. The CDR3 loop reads CSASGYSNQPQHF.

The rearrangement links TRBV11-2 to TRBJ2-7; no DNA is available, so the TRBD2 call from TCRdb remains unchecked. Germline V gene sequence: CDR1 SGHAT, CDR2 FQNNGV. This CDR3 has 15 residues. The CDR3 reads CASSLGARLGYEQYF.

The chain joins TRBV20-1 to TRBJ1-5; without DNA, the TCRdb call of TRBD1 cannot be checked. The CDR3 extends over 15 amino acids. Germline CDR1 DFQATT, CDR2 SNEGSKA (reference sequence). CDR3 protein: CSASKDSYSNQPQHF.

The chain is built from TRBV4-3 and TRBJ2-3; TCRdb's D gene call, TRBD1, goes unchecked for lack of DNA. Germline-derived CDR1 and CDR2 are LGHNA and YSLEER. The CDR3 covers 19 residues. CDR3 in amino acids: CASSQVLGGRAGTTDTQYF.

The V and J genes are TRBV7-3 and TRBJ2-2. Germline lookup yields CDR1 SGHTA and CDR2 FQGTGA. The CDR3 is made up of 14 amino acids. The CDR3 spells CASSLRPATGELFF.

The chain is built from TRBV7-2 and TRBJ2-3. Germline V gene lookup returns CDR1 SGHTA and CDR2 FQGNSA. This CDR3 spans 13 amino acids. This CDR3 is CASERRSTDTQYF.

The chain's CDR3 is CASSLGVGDKHIQYF. This chain joins TRBV11-2 and TRBJ2-4; TCRdb proposes TRBD1, but this gene call is untestable without DNA. The germline gives CDR1 SGHAT, CDR2 FQNNGV. CDR3 size: 15 residues.

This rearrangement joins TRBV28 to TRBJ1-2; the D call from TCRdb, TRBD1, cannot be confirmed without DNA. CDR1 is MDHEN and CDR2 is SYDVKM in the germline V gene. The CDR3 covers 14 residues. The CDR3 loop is CATRDRLSNYGYTF.

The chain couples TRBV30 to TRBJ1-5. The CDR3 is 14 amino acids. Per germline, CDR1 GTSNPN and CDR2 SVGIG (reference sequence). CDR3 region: CAWSTENSNQPQHF.

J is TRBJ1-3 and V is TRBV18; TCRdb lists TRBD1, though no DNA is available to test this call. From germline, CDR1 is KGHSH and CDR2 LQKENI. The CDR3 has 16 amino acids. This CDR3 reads CASSYSQGSSGNTIYF.

Here the CDR3 reads CSARTSTETQYF. The V call is TRBV20-1, the J call TRBJ2-5; no DNA is available, so the TRBD2 call from TCRdb remains unchecked. The length of the CDR3 is 12 residues. CDR1 is DFQATT, CDR2 SNEGSKA, per germline (reference sequence).

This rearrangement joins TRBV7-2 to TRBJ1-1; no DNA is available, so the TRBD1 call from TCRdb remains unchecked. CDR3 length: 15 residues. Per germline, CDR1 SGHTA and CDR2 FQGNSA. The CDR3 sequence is CASSPTRGSKIEAFF.

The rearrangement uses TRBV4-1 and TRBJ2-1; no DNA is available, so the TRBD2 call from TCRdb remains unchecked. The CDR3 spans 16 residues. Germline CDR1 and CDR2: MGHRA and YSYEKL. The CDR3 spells CASSQDPAGWSNEQFF.

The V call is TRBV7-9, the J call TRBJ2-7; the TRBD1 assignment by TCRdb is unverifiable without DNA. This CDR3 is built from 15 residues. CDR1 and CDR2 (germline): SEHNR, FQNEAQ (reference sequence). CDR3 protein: CASSLAGTLHYEQYF.